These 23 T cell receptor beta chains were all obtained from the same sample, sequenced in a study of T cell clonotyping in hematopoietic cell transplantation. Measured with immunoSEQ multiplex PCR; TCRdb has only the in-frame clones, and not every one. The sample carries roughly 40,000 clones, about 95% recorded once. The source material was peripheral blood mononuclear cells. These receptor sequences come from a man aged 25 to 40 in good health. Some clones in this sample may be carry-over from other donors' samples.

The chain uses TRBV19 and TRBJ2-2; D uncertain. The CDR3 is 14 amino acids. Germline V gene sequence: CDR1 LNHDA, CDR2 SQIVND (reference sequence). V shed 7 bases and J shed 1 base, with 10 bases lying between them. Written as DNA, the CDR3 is TGTGCCAGTAAGGTCTCTCAGAACACCGGGGAGCTGTTTTTT. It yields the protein CASKVSQNTGELFF. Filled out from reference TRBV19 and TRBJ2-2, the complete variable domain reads DGGITQSPKYLFRKEGQNVTLSCEQNLNHDAMYWYRQDPGQGLRLIYYSQIVNDFQKGDIAEGYSVSREKKESFPLTVTSAQKNPTAFYLCASKVSQNTGELFFGEGSRLTVL.

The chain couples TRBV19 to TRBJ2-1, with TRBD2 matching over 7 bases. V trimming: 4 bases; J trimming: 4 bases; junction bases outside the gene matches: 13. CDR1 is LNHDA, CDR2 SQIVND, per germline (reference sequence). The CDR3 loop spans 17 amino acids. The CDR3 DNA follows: TGTGCCAGTAGTAAGCAGGGAATCGGCGGGAGTTACAATGAGCAGTTCTTC. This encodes CASSKQGIGGSYNEQFF.

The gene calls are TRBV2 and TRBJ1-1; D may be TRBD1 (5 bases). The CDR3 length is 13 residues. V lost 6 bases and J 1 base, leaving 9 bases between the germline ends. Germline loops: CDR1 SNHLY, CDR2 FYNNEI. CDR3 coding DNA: TGTGCCAGCAGGGGGACCCAGAACACTGAAGCTTTCTTT. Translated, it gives CASRGTQNTEAFF.

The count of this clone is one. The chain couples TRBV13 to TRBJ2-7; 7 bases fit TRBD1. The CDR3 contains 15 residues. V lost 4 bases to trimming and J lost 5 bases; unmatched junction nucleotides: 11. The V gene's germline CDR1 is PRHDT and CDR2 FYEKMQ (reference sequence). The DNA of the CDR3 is TGTGCCAGCAGCTCAATCCGGGACAGATCACACGAGCAGTACTTC. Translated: CASSSIRDRSHEQYF. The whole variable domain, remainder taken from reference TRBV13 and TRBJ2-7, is AAGVIQSPRHLIKEKRETATLKCYPIPRHDTVYWYQQGPGQDPQFLISFYEKMQSDKGSIPDRFSAQQFSDYHSELNMSSLELGDSALYFCASSSIRDRSHEQYFGPGTRLTVT.

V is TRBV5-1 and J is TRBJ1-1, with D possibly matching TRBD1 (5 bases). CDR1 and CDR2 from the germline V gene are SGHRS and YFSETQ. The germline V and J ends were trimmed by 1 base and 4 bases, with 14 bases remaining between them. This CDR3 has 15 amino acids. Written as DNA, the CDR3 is TGCGCCAGCAGCTTGACAGGAGTTGTTGGCACTGAAGCTTTCTTT. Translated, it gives CASSLTGVVGTEAFF.

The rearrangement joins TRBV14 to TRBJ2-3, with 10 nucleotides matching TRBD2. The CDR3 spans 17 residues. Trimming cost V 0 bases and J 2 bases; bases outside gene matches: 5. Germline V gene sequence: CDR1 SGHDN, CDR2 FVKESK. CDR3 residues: CASSQDQLAGLTDTQYF. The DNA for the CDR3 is TGTGCCAGCAGCCAAGATCAACTAGCGGGGCTCACAGATACGCAGTATTTT.

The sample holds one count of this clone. CDR3 region: CASSSAGQFYEQYF. In nucleotides, the CDR3 is TGTGCCAGCAGCTCGGCAGGGCAATTCTACGAGCAGTACTTC. The J gene is TRBJ2-7, the V gene TRBV5-6; a weak D match, TRBD1 (5 bases). V lost 3 bases to trimming and J lost 3 bases, with 13 bases between them. This CDR3 has 14 residues. Germline lookup yields CDR1 SGHDT and CDR2 YYEEEE.

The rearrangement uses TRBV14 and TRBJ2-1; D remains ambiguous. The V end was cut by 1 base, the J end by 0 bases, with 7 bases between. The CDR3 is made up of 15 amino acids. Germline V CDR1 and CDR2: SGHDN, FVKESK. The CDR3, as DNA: TGTGCCAGCAGCCAAGGACAACGCTCCTACAATGAGCAGTTCTTC. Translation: CASSQGQRSYNEQFF.

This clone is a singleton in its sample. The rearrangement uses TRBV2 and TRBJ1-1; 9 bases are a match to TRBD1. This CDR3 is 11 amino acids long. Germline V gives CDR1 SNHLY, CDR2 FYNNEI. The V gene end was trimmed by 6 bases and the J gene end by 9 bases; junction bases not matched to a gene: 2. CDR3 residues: CASRTGGKAFF. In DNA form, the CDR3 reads TGTGCCAGCAGGACAGGGGGAAAAGCTTTCTTT.

The CDR3 is CASSKRAGDNSPLHF. Written as DNA, the CDR3 is TGTGCCAGCAGTAAGAGGGCAGGGGATAATTCACCCCTCCACTTT. The rearrangement uses TRBV27 and TRBJ1-6; TRBD1 might be the D (6 bases). The CDR3 contains 15 residues. The V gene lost 5 bases and the J gene lost 5 bases, with 13 bases spanning the gap. Per the germline V gene, CDR1 is MNHEY and CDR2 is SMNVEV (reference sequence).

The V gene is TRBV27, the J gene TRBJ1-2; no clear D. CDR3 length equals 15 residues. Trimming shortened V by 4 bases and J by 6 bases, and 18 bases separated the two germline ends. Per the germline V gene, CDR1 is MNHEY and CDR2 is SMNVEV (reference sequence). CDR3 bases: TGTGCCAGCAGTTCTCTTCGTGTTGCCGTGAATGGCTACACCTTC. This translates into CASSSLRVAVNGYTF.

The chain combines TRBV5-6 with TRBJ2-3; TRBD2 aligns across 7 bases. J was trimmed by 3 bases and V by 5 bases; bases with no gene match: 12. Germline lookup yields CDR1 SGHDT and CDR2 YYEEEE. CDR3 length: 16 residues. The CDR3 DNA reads TGTGCCAGCAGTAGACCGCCGGGACTAAAGACAGATACGCAGTATTTT. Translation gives CASSRPPGLKTDTQYF.

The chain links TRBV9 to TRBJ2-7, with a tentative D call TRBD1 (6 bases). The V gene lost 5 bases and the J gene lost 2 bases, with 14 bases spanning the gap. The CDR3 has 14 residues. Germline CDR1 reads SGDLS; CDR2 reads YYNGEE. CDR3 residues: CASSTGITTYEQYF. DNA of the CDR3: TGTGCCAGCAGTACAGGGATCACTACCTACGAGCAGTACTTC.

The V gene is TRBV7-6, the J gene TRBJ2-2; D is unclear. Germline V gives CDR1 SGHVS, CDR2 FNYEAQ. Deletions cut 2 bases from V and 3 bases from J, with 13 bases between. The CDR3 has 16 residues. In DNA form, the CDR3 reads TGTGCCAGCAGCTTATCCTCCCATGGTGACACCGGGGAGCTGTTTTTT. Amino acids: CASSLSSHGDTGELFF.

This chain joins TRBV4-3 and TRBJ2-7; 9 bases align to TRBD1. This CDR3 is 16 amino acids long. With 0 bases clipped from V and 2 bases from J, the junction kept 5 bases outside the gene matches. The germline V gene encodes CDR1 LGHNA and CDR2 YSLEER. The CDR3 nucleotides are TGCGCCAGCAGCCAAGAGTTTGGACAGGGGACCTACGAGCAGTACTTC. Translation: CASSQEFGQGTYEQYF.

This CDR3 reads CASSPGTGGETQYF. The DNA for the CDR3 is TGTGCCAGCAGCCCTGGGACAGGGGGGGAGACCCAGTACTTC. V is TRBV7-2 and J is TRBJ2-5, with 11 positions matching TRBD1. Per germline, CDR1 SGHTA and CDR2 FQGNSA. V shed 5 bases, J shed 5 bases, and the junction held 4 bases outside the gene matches. The CDR3 is 14 residues long.

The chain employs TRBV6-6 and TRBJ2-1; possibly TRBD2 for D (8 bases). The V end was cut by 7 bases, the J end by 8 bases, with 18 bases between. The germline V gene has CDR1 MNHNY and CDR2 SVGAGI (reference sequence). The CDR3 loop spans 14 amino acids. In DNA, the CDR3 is TGTGCCAGCACCTCAGGGGGACTAGTTGATGAGCAGTTCTTC. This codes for CASTSGGLVDEQFF.

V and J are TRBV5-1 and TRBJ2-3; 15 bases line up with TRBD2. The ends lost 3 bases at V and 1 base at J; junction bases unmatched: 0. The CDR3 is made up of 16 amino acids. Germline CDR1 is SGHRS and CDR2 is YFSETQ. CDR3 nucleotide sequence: TGCGCCAGCAGCTGGACTAGCGGGAGGGGCACAGATACGCAGTATTTT. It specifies CASSWTSGRGTDTQYF.

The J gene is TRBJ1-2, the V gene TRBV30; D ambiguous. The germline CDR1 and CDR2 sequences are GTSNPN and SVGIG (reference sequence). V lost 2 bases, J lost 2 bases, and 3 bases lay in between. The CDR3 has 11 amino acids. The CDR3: CAWSRNYGYTF. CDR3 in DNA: TGTGCCTGGAGTCGGAACTATGGCTACACCTTC.

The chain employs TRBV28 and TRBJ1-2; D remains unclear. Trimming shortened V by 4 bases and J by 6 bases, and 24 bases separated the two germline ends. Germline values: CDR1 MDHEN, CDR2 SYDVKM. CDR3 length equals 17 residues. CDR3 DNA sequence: TGTGCCAGCAGTTCCGCCTGGACGCCGACTGAGAGAGATGGCTACACCTTC. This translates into CASSSAWTPTERDGYTF.

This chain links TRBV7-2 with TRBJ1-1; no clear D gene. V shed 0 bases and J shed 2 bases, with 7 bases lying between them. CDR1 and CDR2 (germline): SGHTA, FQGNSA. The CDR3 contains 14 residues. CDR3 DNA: TGTGCCAGCAGCTTAGCGAGACTTAACACTGAAGCTTTCTTT. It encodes CASSLARLNTEAFF.

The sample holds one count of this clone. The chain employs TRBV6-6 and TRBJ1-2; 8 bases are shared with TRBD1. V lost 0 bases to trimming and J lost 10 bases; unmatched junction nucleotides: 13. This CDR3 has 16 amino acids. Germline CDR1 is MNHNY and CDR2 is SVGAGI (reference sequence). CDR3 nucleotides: TGTGCCAGCAGTTACTCCCCGGGAGGCAGGGGGCTTCTCTACACCTTC. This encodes CASSYSPGGRGLLYTF.

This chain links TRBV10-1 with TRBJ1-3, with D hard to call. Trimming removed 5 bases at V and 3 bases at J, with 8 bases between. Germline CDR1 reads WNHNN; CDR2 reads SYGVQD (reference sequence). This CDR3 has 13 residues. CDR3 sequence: CASSPFLGNTIYF. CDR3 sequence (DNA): TGCGCCAGCAGTCCATTTCTTGGAAACACCATATATTTT.